Here is one TCR beta chain with its context. TCRdb processed the 5' RACE reads anew with MiXCR; each CDR3 protein has one entry. The sample records about 720,000 distinct CDR3 sequences, 8.6% being singletons. This record belongs to a study of identical twins. Another study also made use of these data, one on yellow fever vaccine responses in identical twins.

Sample: PBMCs. This receptor was identified in a young woman in good health.

The CDR3 bases are TGTGCCAGCAGCTTACCTGGGCCACCGAGCTCCTACGAGCAGTACTTC. Translated, it gives CASSLPGPPSSYEQYF. The chain joins TRBV7-4 to TRBJ2-7; D ambiguous. V was clipped by 2 bases and J by 0 bases, with 14 bases between them. The CDR3 sequence is 16 residues long. CDR1 is SGHVT and CDR2 is SQSDAQ in the germline V gene.